This T cell receptor beta chain was recovered during a study of shared clonotypes between healthy human individuals. Study as a whole: Three CD4 naive, three CD4 memory, two CD8 naive and one CD8 memory plate were used per donor.

For each subset, genomic DNA was distributed in equal portions over several immunoSEQ plates. Original analysis: Filtering differed for immunoSEQ, which gave only junction sequences without quality scores. TCRdb's table, derived via immunoSEQ multiplex PCR, lists solely in-frame clones and lacks some. D and trimming come from the DNA, and the V and J calls and clone size come from that table. The sample includes 1.5 million to 2.5 million clones, approximately 94% of them seen just once. Terminally differentiated effector memory CD45RA+ cells were excluded by CCR7 positive selection of CD45RO-negative cells. V was pared by 6 bases and J by 6 bases, with 9 bases of the junction left unmatched. The CDR3 has 14 residues. Germline CDR1 reads SEHNR; CDR2 reads FQNEAQ (reference sequence).

The TCR was taken from a man younger than 35 in good health. Sequencing used naive CD8+ T cells sorted from blood. The V and J genes are TRBV7-9 and TRBJ1-2; TRBD1 matches at 8 bases. DNA of the CDR3: TGTGCCAGCAGACAATCAGGGGGCGAGAATGGCTACACCTTC. Translation: CASRQSGGENGYTF. Variable domain in full (rest from reference TRBV7-9 and TRBJ1-2): DTGVSQNPRHKITKRGQNVTFRCDPISEHNRLYWYRQTLGQGPEFLTYFQNEAQLEKSRLLSDRFSAERPKGSFSTLEIQRTEQGDSAMYLCASRQSGGENGYTFGSGTRLTVV.